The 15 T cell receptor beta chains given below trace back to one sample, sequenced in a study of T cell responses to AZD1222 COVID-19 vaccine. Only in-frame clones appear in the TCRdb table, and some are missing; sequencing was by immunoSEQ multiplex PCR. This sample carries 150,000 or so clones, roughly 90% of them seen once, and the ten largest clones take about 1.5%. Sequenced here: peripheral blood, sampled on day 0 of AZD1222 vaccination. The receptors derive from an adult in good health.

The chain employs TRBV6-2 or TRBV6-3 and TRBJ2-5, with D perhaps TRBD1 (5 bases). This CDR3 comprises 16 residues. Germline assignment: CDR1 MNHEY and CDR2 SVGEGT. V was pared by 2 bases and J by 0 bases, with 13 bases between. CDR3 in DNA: TGTGCCAGCAGTTACCCTGGGGCAACGTACCAAGAGACCCAGTACTTC. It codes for CASSYPGATYQETQYF.

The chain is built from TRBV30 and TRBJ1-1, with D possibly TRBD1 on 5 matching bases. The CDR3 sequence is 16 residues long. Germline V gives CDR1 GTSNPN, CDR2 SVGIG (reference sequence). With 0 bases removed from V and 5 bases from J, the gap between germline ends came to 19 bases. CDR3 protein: CAWSVGSGLLETEAFF. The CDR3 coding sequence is TGTGCCTGGAGTGTTGGTTCAGGGCTCCTGGAGACTGAAGCTTTCTTT. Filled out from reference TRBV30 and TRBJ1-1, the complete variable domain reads SQTIHQWPATLVQPVGSPLSLECTVEGTSNPNLYWYRQAAGRGLQLLFYSVGIGQISSEVPQNLSASRPQDRQFILSSKKLLLSDSGFYLCAWSVGSGLLETEAFFGQGTRLTVV.

CDR3 residues: CASSPQSGPANYGYTF. CDR3 DNA sequence: TGTGCCAGCAGCCCTCAGTCGGGGCCCGCAAACTATGGCTACACCTTC. The J gene is TRBJ1-2, the V gene TRBV11-2, with a possible D match to TRBD1 (5 bases). The CDR3 has 16 amino acids. Trimming shortened V by 5 bases and J by 2 bases, and 18 bases separated the two germline ends. The germline V gene encodes CDR1 SGHAT and CDR2 FQNNGV.

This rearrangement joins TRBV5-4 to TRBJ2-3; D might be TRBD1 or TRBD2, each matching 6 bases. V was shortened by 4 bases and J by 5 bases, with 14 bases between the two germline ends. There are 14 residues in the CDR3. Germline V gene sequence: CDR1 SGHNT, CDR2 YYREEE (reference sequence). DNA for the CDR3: TGTGCCAGCAGCAAAGGGGGGCCTAGAGATACGCAGTATTTT. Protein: CASSKGGPRDTQYF.

This CDR3 is CAISVGGLDEKLFF. CDR3 coding DNA: TGTGCCATCAGTGTAGGAGGTCTAGATGAAAAACTGTTTTTT. This chain uses TRBV10-3 with TRBJ1-4; D not certain. This CDR3 is 14 amino acids long. V shed 4 bases and J shed 6 bases, with 12 bases lying between them. The V gene's germline CDR1 is ENHRY and CDR2 SYGVKD.

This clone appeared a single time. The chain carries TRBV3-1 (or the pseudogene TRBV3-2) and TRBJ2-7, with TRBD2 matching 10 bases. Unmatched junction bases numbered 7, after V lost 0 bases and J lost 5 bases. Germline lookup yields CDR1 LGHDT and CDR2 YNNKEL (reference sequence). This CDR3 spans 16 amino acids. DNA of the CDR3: TGTGCCAGCAGCCAAGAAAGAACTAGCGGGAAAAACGAGCAGTACTTC. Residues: CASSQERTSGKNEQYF.

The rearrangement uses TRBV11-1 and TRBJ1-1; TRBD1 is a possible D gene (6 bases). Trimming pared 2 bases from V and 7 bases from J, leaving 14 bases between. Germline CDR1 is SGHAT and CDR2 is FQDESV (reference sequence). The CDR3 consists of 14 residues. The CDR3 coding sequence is TGTGCCAGCAGCTTACGGGGGCGCAGCGATGAAGCTTTCTTT. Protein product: CASSLRGRSDEAFF.

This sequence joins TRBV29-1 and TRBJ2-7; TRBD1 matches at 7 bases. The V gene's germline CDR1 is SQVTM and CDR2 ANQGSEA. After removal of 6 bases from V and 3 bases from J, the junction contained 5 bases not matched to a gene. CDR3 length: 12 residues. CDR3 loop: CSVGTAIYEQYF. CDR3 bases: TGCAGCGTAGGGACAGCCATCTACGAGCAGTACTTC.

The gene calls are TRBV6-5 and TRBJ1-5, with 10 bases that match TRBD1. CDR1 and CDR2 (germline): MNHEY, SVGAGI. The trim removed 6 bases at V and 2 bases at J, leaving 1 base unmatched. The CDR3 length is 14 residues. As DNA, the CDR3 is TGTGCCAGCAGAGGGACAGGGGGCAATCAGCCCCAGCATTTT. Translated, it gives CASRGTGGNQPQHF.

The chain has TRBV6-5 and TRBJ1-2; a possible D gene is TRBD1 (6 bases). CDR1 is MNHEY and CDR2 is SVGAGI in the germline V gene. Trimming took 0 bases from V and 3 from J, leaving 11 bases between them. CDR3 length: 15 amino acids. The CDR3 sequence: CASSYSAGDHYGYTF. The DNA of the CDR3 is TGTGCCAGCAGTTACTCGGCAGGGGACCACTATGGCTACACCTTC.

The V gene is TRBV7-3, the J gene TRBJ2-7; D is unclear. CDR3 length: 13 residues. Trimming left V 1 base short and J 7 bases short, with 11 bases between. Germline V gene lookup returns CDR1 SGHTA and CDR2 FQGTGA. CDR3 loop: CASSLSGSTEQYF. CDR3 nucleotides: TGTGCCAGCAGCTTAAGTGGTTCTACGGAGCAGTACTTC.

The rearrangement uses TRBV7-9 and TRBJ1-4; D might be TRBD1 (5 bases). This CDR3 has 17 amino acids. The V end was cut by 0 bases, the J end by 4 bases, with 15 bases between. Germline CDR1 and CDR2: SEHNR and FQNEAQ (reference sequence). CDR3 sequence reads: CASSLAGKSGLNEKLFF. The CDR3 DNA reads TGTGCCAGCAGCTTAGCGGGGAAATCAGGGCTTAATGAAAAACTGTTTTTT.

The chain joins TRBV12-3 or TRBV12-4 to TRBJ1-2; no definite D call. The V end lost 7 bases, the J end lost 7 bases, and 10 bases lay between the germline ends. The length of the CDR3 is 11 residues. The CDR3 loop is CASMWVTGYTF. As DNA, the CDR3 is TGTGCCAGCATGTGGGTCACTGGCTACACCTTC.

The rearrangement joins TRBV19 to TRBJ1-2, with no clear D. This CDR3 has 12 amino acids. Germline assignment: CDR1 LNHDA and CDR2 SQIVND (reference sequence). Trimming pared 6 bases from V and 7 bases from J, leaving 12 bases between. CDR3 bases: TGTGCCAGTAGGAGCACCGGTTTTGGCTACACCTTC. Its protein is CASRSTGFGYTF.

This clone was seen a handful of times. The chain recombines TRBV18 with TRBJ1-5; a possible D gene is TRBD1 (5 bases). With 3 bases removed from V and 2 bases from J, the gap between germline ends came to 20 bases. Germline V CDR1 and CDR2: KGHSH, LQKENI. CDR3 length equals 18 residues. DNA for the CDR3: TGTGCCAGCTCACCCCCCCCGCGGACATTGGGGGGCAATCAGCCCCAGCATTTT. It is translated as CASSPPPRTLGGNQPQHF.